The rows below give T cell receptor beta chains drawn from one sample of a study of T cells in Graves' hyperthyroidism and ophthalmopathy. TCRdb redid the calling of the multiplex PCR reads with MiXCR, one entry per CDR3 protein. The data hold around 530,000 distinct CDR3 sequences, with 15% to 20% observed a single time. Sequenced sample: blood. The origin of the receptors is a young woman with Graves' ophthalmopathy. CDR3s include the opening cysteine and the closing phenylalanine or tryptophan. The order of the fields is D gene, J gene, clone size, V gene, CDR3 DNA, CDR3 protein. The D gene is left open where the match is weak. Clone size, where shown, is once, few, many, or a class for clones that have expanded.

. | TRBJ2-7 | . | TRBV30 | TGTGCCTGGGACCGTACAGGCTACGAGCAGTACTTC | CAWDRTGYEQYF
. | TRBJ2-2 | . | TRBV5-8 | TGTGCCAGCAGCTTCCCCACGCTAAGCGTTTACGCCGGGGAGCTGTTTTTT | CASSFPTLSVYAGELFF
TRBD2 | TRBJ2-7 | many | TRBV4-3 | TGCGCCAGCAGCCCGTTACTAGCGGGAGCCACCTACGAGCAGTACTTC | CASSPLLAGATYEQYF
. | TRBJ1-4 | many | TRBV30 | TGTGCCTGGAGGACAAATGAAAAACTGTTTTTT | CAWRTNEKLFF
TRBD2 | TRBJ2-2 | . | TRBV19 | TGTGCCAGTATTTCCGGGGGGGCCGCCGGGGAGCTGTTTTTT | CASISGGAAGELFF
. | TRBJ1-1 | . | TRBV5-1 | TGCGCCAGCAGCCCCAGGGAGTTAAGCAACACTGAAGCTTTCTTT | CASSPRELSNTEAFF
TRBD1 | TRBJ1-2 | . | TRBV28 | TGTGCCATCCTTGGGACAGCCCCGGGGAAGGGCTACACCTTC | CAILGTAPGKGYTF
. | TRBJ2-2 | many | TRBV11-2 | TGTGCCAGCAGCTTCGGAACGAACACCGGGGAGCTGTTTTTT | CASSFGTNTGELFF
TRBD2 | TRBJ2-7 | few | TRBV5-1 | TGCGCCAGCAGCTTAGACAATAGCGGGAGGTTCTCCTACGAGCAGTACTTC | CASSLDNSGRFSYEQYF
TRBD2 | TRBJ2-2 | few | TRBV7-3 | TGTGCCAGCAGCTTAAATAGCGGGGGGATCCCCGGGGAGCTGTTTTTT | CASSLNSGGIPGELFF
. | TRBJ2-2 | . | TRBV18 | TGTGCCAGCTCACCCGTCGACAAGAACACCGGGGAGCTGTTTTTT | CASSPVDKNTGELFF
. | TRBJ2-7 | many | TRBV3-1 | TGTGCCAGCAGCCAAGAACCCAGGCGCGAGCAGTACTTC | CASSQEPRREQYF
. | TRBJ2-3 | . | TRBV19 | TGTGCCAGTAGTATCGCGGGTAGCGACACAGATACGCAGTATTTT | CASSIAGSDTDTQYF
. | TRBJ1-1 | many | TRBV7-8 | TGTGCCAGCAGCTTCGGCCAGATGAACACTGAAGCTTTCTTT | CASSFGQMNTEAFF
TRBD1 | TRBJ1-1 | few | TRBV18 | TGTGCCAGCTCTCCCGGACAGGGGTTAGGGAACACTGAAGCTTTCTTT | CASSPGQGLGNTEAFF
. | TRBJ2-7 | few | TRBV7-9 | TGTGCCAGCAGCTCAAAATCTTTTTACGAGCAGTACTTC | CASSSKSFYEQYF
. | TRBJ2-5 | many | TRBV20-1 | TGCAGTGCTAGAGAGGACAGCTTCCAAGAGACCCAGTACTTC | CSAREDSFQETQYF
TRBD2 | TRBJ2-1 | many | TRBV6-2/TRBV6-3 | TGTGCCAGCAGTCAACCCTTGGGAGGGGCCTACAATGAGCAGTTCTTC | CASSQPLGGAYNEQFF
TRBD2 | TRBJ2-5 | many | TRBV11-2 | TGTGCCAGCAGCTTGGGGACTAGGAGGGCCGGGACCCAGTACTTC | CASSLGTRRAGTQYF
. | TRBJ1-2 | many | TRBV13 | TGTGCCAGCAGCTTAGACAGGGCGGGCTTTGGCTACACCTTC | CASSLDRAGFGYTF
. | TRBJ2-3 | . | TRBV9 | TGTGCCAGCAGCGACCCAACTAGCAACACAGATACGCAGTATTTT | CASSDPTSNTDTQYF
. | TRBJ1-1 | many | TRBV11-2 | TGTGCCAGCAGCCCACAATTTGAAGCTTTCTTT | CASSPQFEAFF
TRBD2 | TRBJ2-1 | many | TRBV27 | TGTGCCAGCAGTTTTCAGGCGGGAGGTAATGAGCAGTTCTTC | CASSFQAGGNEQFF
. | TRBJ1-2 | many | TRBV7-6 | TGTGCCAGCAGCTTAGATGACGTTTCCTTCTATGGCTACACCTTC | CASSLDDVSFYGYTF
. | TRBJ1-5 | few | TRBV20-1 | TGCAGTGCCCGACTCAGTCATAGCAATCAGCCCCAGCATTTT | CSARLSHSNQPQHF
. | TRBJ2-1 | many | TRBV7-8 | TGTGCCAGCAGCCTAGCCTCGGGTCAGCAGTTCTTC | CASSLASGQQFF
TRBD1 | TRBJ1-2 | many | TRBV20-1 | TGCAGTGCTAGAGATCCGGGACAGGCGAACTATGGCTACACCTTC | CSARDPGQANYGYTF
TRBD1 | TRBJ1-1 | many | TRBV6-1 | TGTGCCAGCAGTGACCGACAGGGCGCCACTGAAGCTTTCTTT | CASSDRQGATEAFF
. | TRBJ2-1 | few | TRBV9 | TGTGCCAGCAGCGTAGTCCGAACAGGGTTAGAGGGTCGTCACAATGAGCAGTTCTTC | CASSVVRTGLEGRHNEQFF
. | TRBJ2-1 | few | TRBV6-5 | TGTGCCAGCAGTTACTGTTGCGGGACCCCGTTCTTC | CASSYCCGTPFF
. | TRBJ1-1 | . | TRBV4-2 | TGTGCCAGCAGCCAAGTAGAAGCCAGGCCGAACACTGAAGCTTTCTTT | CASSQVEARPNTEAFF
. | TRBJ2-7 | many | TRBV20-1 | TGCAGTGCCATAACTAGCAGTGCCTACGAGCAGTACTTC | CSAITSSAYEQYF
. | TRBJ1-4 | few | TRBV28 | TGTGCCAGCAGTTTTAGTGGCAGATACCCAACTAATGAAAAACTGTTTTTT | CASSFSGRYPTNEKLFF
. | TRBJ1-1 | many | TRBV24-1 | TGTGCCACCAGTCTCGGGGGGAACACTGAAGCTTTCTTT | CATSLGGNTEAFF